This TCR beta chain is from a study of blood T cell repertoires in COVID-19. Study-wide context: T cells, B-cell-depleted T cells, or PBMCs provided the cDNA or gDNA that served as material.

This clone is a singleton in its sample. Trimming took 5 bases from V and 5 from J, leaving 14 bases between them. The CDR3 consists of 14 residues. Germline V gene sequence: CDR1 SGHRS, CDR2 YFSETQ. Here immunoSEQ multiplex PCR was the method, and the copy in TCRdb shows in-frame clones only, minus some. The table includes under 200,000 clones, 70% to 90% detected once. The receptor's source is an elderly woman with COVID-19, enrolled during active disease. The sample comprised peripheral blood. The rearrangement links TRBV5-1 to TRBJ2-1; D is perhaps TRBD2 (6 bases). Written as DNA, the CDR3 is TGCGCCAGCAGTGTGGGTGGACTACACAATGAGCAGTTCTTC. The encoded protein is CASSVGGLHNEQFF.